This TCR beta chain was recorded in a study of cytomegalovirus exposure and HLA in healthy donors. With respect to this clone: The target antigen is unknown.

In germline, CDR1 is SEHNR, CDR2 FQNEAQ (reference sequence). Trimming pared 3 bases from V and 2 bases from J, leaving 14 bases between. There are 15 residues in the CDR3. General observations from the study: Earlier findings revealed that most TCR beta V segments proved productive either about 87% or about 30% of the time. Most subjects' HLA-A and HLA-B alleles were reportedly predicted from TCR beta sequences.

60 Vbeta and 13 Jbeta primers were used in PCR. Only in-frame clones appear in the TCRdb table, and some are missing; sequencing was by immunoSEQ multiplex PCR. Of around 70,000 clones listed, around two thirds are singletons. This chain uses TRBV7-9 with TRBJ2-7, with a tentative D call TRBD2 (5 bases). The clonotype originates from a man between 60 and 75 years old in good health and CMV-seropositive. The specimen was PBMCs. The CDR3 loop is CASSFAGGRAYEQYF. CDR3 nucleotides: TGTGCCAGCAGCTTCGCCGGCGGGCGGGCCTACGAGCAGTACTTC.